One and the same sample provided the 3 T cell receptor beta chains below, sequenced in a study of blood T cell repertoires in COVID-19. Produced via immunoSEQ multiplex PCR; TCRdb's table is partial and in-frame only. The sample consists of 120,000 to 150,000 clones, about 80% of them appearing once. The specimen was peripheral blood. Source of these receptors: a man aged 50 to 60 with acute or convalescent COVID-19.

This chain uses TRBV3-1 (or the pseudogene TRBV3-2) with TRBJ1-1; D is perhaps TRBD1 (6 bases). CDR1 is LGHDT and CDR2 is YNNKEL in the germline V gene (reference sequence). The CDR3 contains 16 residues. V lost 4 bases, J lost 1 base, and 16 bases lay in between. CDR3: CASSLATGSGNTEAFF. The CDR3 region has the DNA TGTGCCAGCAGCCTCGCGACAGGTTCGGGGAACACTGAAGCTTTCTTT.

This clone has a handful of counts. This rearrangement joins TRBV5-5 to TRBJ2-5, with a weak D call TRBD1 (6 bases). Germline V gene lookup returns CDR1 SGHKS and CDR2 YYEKEE (reference sequence). Trimming cost V 0 bases and J 4 bases, with 10 bases left between them. This CDR3 is built from 14 residues. CDR3 DNA: TGTGCCAGCAGCTTGGAAGGGGGACGAGAGACCCAGTACTTC. It codes for CASSLEGGRETQYF.

This sequence joins TRBV19 and TRBJ2-1; the D gene is possibly TRBD2 (6 bases). Germline V gene data show CDR1 as LNHDA and CDR2 as SQIVND (reference sequence). The CDR3 contains 13 residues. V gave up 0 bases and J gave up 7 bases, with 7 bases separating them. CDR3 region: CASSIDRGNEQFF. The CDR3 DNA reads TGTGCCAGTAGTATAGATCGGGGGAATGAGCAGTTCTTC.